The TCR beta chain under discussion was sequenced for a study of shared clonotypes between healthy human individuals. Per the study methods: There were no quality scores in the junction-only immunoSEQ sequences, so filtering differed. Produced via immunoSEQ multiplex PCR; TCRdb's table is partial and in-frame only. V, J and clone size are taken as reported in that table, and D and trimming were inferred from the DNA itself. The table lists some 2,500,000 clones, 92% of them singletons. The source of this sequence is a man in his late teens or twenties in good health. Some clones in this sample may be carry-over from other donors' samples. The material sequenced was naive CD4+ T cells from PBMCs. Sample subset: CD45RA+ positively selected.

CDR3 DNA sequence: TGTGCCAGCAGCGTTTGGACAGGGGGGAATGAAAAACTGTTTTTT. This sequence encodes CASSVWTGGNEKLFF. The chain joins TRBV14 to TRBJ1-4; TRBD1 matches at 10 bases. The CDR3 extends over 15 amino acids. V lost 5 bases, J lost 5 bases, and 5 bases stayed unmatched. Germline CDR1 reads SGHDN; CDR2 reads FVKESK. The variable domain in full, completed from reference TRBV14 and TRBJ1-4, reads EAGVTQFPSHSVIEKGQTVTLRCDPISGHDNLYWYRRVMGKEIKFLLHFVKESKQDESGMPNNRFLAERTGGTYSTLKVQPAELEDSGVYFCASSVWTGGNEKLFFGSGTQLSVL.